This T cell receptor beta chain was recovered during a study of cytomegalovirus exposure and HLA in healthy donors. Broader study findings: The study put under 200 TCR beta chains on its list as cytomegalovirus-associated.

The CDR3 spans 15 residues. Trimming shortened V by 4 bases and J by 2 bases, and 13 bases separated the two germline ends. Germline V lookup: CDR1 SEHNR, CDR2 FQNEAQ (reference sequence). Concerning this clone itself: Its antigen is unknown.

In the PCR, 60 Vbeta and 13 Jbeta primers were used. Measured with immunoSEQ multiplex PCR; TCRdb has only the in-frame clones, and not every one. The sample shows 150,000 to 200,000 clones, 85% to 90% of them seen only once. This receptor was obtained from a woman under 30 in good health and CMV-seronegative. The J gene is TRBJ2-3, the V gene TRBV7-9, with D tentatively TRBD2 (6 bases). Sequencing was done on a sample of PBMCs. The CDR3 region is CASSSLGGATDTQYF. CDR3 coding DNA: TGTGCCAGCAGCTCCCTTGGCGGGGCCACAGATACGCAGTATTTT.